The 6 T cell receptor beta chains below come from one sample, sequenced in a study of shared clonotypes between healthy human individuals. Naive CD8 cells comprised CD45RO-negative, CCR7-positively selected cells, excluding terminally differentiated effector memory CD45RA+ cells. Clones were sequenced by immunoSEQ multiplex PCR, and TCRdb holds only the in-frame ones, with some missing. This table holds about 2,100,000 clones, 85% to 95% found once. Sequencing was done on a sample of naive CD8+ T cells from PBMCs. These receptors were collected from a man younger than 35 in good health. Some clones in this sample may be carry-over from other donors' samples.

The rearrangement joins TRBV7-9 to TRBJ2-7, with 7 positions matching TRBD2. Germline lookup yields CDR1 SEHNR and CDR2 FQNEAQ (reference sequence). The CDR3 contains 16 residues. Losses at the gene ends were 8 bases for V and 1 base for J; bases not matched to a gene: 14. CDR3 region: CASESERDGISYEQYF. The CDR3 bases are TGTGCCAGCGAAAGCGAGCGGGACGGAATTTCCTACGAGCAGTACTTC.

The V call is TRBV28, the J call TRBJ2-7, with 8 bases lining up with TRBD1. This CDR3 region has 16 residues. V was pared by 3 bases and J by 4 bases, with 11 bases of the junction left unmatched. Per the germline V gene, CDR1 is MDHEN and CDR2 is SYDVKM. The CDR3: CASSLIPGQALYEQYF. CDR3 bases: TGTGCCAGCAGTTTGATACCGGGACAGGCCTTATACGAGCAGTACTTC.

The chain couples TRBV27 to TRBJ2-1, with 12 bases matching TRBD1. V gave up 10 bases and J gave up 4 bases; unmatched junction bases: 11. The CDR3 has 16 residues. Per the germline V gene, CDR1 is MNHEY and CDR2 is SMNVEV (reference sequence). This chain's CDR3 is CATQGQGALIYNEQFF. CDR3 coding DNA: TGTGCCACACAGGGACAGGGGGCCTTGATTTACAATGAGCAGTTCTTC.

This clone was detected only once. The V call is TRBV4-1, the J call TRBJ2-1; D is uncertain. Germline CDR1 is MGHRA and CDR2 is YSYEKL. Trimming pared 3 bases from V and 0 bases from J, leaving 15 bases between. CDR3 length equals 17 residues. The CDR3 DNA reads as TGCGCCAGCAGCCATCAACACCAGGCGGACTCCTACAATGAGCAGTTCTTC. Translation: CASSHQHQADSYNEQFF.

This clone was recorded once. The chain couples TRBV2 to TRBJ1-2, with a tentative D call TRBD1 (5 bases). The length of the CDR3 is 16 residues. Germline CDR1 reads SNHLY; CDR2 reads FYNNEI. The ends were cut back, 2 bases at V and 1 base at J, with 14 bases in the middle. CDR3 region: CASSEHPRQNNYGYTF. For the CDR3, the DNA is TGTGCCAGCAGTGAACACCCCCGACAGAATAACTATGGCTACACCTTC. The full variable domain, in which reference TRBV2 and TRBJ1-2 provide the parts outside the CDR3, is EPEVTQTPSHQVTQMGQEVILRCVPISNHLYFYWYRQILGQKVEFLVSFYNNEISEKSEIFDDQFSVERPDGSNFTLKIRSTKLEDSAMYFCASSEHPRQNNYGYTFGSGTRLTVV.

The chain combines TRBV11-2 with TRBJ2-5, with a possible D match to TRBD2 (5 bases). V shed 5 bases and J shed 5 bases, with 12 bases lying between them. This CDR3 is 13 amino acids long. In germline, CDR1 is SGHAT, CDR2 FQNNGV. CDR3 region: CASSQRVGETQYF. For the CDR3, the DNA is TGTGCCAGCAGCCAGAGGGTGGGGGAGACCCAGTACTTC.